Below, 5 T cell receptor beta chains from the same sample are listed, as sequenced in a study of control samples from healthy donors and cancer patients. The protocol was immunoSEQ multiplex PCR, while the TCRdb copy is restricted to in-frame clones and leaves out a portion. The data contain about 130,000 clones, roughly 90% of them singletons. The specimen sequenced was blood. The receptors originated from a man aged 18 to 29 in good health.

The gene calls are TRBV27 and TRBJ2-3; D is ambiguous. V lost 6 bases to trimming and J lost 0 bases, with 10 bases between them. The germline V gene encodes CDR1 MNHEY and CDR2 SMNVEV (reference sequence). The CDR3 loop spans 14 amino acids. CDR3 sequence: CASSPRLSTDTQYF. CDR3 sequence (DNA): TGTGCCAGCAGCCCTAGACTTAGCACAGATACGCAGTATTTT.

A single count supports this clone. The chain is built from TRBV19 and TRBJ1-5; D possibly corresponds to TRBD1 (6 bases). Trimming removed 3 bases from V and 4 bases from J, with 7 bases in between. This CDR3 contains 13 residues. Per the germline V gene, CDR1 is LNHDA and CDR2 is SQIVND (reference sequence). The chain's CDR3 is CASSMGANQPQHF. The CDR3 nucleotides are TGTGCCAGTAGTATGGGGGCAAATCAGCCCCAGCATTTT.

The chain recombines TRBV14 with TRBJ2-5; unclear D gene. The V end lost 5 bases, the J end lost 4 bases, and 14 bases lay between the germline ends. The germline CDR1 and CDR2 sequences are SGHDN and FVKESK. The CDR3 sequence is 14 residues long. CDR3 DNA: TGTGCCAGCAGCAAAACGGTGGGCCCAGAGACCCAGTACTTC. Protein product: CASSKTVGPETQYF.

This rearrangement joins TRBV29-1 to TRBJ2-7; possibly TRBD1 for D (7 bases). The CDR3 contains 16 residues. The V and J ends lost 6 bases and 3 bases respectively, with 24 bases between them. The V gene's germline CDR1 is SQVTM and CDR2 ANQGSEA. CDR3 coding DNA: TGCAGCGTGGAGAAGGGGGCAGGGGAGGACGGCTACGAGCAGTACTTC. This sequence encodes CSVEKGAGEDGYEQYF.

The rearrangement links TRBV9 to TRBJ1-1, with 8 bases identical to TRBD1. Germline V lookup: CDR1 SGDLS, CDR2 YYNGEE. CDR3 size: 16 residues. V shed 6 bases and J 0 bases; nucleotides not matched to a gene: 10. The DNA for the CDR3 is TGTGCCAGCACACCAACAGGGGGGGGACTGAACACTGAAGCTTTCTTT. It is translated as CASTPTGGGLNTEAFF.